A selection of T cell receptor beta chains follows, all from one sample in a study of T cells expressing NK-cell markers. TCRdb re-called the 5' RACE reads; one entry per CDR3 protein, DNA not given. The sample table sets out over 120,000 distinct CDR3 sequences. The sample was blood T cells: a sorted CD56 or NKG2C T cell subset, CD4+ or CD8+ T cells, or bulk PBMC T cells (not recorded which). Receptors were obtained from a man aged 18 to 29 in good health. The CDR3 runs from the conserved cysteine through the conserved F or W.

>TRBV29-1|TRBJ2-2|15
CSVMDRAANTGELFF
>TRBV5-1|TRBJ2-5|16
CASSPERLAAQETQYF
>TRBV5-1|TRBJ2-3|15
CASSLEGVGTDTQYF
>TRBV30|TRBJ1-4|14
CAWRTDRGREKLFF
>TRBV10-3|TRBJ1-5|12
CASGAGHQPQHF
>TRBV7-8|TRBJ2-2|13
CASSYRVDGELFF
>TRBV15|TRBJ2-1|15
CATSKLAGKYNEQFF
>TRBV7-6|TRBJ1-2|13
CASSQDRGDGYTF
>TRBV7-8|TRBJ2-7|18
CASSLRLMDSLLSYEQYF
>TRBV5-6|TRBJ2-7|13
CASSFQGNYEQYF
>TRBV4-3|TRBJ2-3|14
CASSPTMESDTQYF
>TRBV12-3/TRBV12-4|TRBJ2-5|16
CASSRFRTPNVETQYF
>TRBV11-2|TRBJ2-7|15
CASSLGQGASYEQYF
>TRBV5-6|TRBJ2-5|16
CASSLAFGLAEETQYF
>TRBV6-2/TRBV6-3|TRBJ2-1|16
CASSVPGEVSYNEQFF
>TRBV5-5|TRBJ2-3|15
CASSSTSGYTDTQYF
>TRBV12-5|TRBJ1-5|18
CASGFILTGFASRQPQHF
>TRBV5-6|TRBJ2-1|15
CASRGGLAAYNEQFF
>TRBV27|TRBJ2-2|14
CASSLWARTGELFF
>TRBV24-1|TRBJ2-7|14
CATKASKGSDEQYF
>TRBV27|TRBJ2-1|16
CASSHGLAGGYNEQFF
>TRBV24-1|TRBJ2-3|17
CATSDFGVLEGTDTQYF
>TRBV11-3|TRBJ2-3|14
CASSTLAGTDTQYF
>TRBV20-1|TRBJ2-1|15
CSARESGKIYNEQFF
>TRBV15|TRBJ2-1|16
CATSSSGPTGYNEQFF
>TRBV6-1|TRBJ2-1|15
CASSPRLGPYNEQFF
>TRBV3-1|TRBJ2-2|15
CASSQETSYTGELFF
>TRBV6-5|TRBJ2-2|12
CASSPTVGELFF
>TRBV12-3/TRBV12-4|TRBJ1-2|13
CASSFMPGQGYTF
>TRBV12-3/TRBV12-4|TRBJ2-3|15
CASSSPDGGTDTQYF
>TRBV20-1|TRBJ2-1|15
CSAISRDRGFHEQFF
>TRBV19|TRBJ1-4|16
CASSLRQDATNEKLFF
>TRBV7-2|TRBJ1-1|12
CASSPVMVRAFF
>TRBV20-1|TRBJ2-2|15
CSARDPGAVGGELFF
>TRBV27|TRBJ2-3|16
CASSPTSGDSTDTQYF
>TRBV11-2|TRBJ2-2|15
CASSPLIAGEVALFF
>TRBV9|TRBJ2-2|15
CASSVVGRNTGELFF
>TRBV12-3/TRBV12-4|TRBJ2-5|11
CASSFGGTQYF
>TRBV24-1|TRBJ1-2|13
CATSSLRDDGYTF
>TRBV4-2|TRBJ2-1|15
CASSQDPESYNEQFF
>TRBV12-3/TRBV12-4|TRBJ2-5|13
CASSFTGGETQYF
>TRBV20-1|TRBJ2-1|15
CSARDDLAGAGEQFF
>TRBV7-8|TRBJ1-6|14
CASTKGQGNSPLHF
>TRBV4-1|TRBJ2-1|19
CASRGLAGITRSSYNEQFF
>TRBV13|TRBJ2-5|14
CASSLPGLQETQYF
>TRBV19|TRBJ1-1|15
CASSPYIGQHTEAFF
>TRBV19|TRBJ2-3|15
CASRIAGPSTDTQYF
>TRBV25-1|TRBJ2-7|12
CASSEGALEQYF
>TRBV4-3|TRBJ2-1|17
CASSQGSPVGGLIEQFF
>TRBV5-5|TRBJ2-2|14
CASSILPNTGELFF
>TRBV4-3|TRBJ2-1|18
CASSQDLRGTSGITEQFF
>TRBV11-2|TRBJ2-3|16
CASSWWASGKMDTQYF
>TRBV20-1|TRBJ2-1|15
CSARGFGSGRNEQFF
>TRBV30|TRBJ2-3|11
CAWTNGDTQYF
>TRBV11-2|TRBJ2-1|14
CASSAGPRVDEQFF
>TRBV4-2|TRBJ1-1|14
CASSQDTQWAEAFF
>TRBV24-1|TRBJ1-2|14
CATINKAENYGYTF